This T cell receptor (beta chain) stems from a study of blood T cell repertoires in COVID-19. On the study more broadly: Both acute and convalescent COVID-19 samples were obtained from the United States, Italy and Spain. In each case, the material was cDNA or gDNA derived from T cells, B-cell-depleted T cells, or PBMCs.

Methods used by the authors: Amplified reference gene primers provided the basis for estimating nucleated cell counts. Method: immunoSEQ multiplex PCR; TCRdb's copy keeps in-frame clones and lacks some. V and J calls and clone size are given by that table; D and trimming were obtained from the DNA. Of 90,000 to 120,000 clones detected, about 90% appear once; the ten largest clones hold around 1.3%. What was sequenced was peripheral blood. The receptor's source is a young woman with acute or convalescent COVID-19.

This chain's CDR3 is CASTHPGQVGYGYTF. As DNA, the CDR3 is TGTGCCAGCACCCACCCGGGACAGGTCGGCTATGGCTACACCTTC. The chain is built from TRBV7-2 and TRBJ1-2; 8 nucleotides match TRBD1. The CDR3 is made up of 15 amino acids. V trimming: 7 bases; J trimming: 4 bases; junction bases outside the gene matches: 11. Germline lookup yields CDR1 SGHTA and CDR2 FQGNSA.